A selection of T cell receptor beta chains follows, all from one sample in a study of blood T cell repertoires in COVID-19. Produced via immunoSEQ multiplex PCR; TCRdb's table is partial and in-frame only. The table includes over 300,000 clones, roughly 90% detected once. Input material: peripheral blood. The source of these receptors is a young man with active or convalescent COVID-19. The CDR3 runs from the conserved cysteine through the conserved F or W. The D gene is left open where the match is weak. The size of a clone is reported for some rows only, either as once, few or many, or as a class for expanded clones.

cdr3_aa	cdr3_nt	v_call	d_call	clone_size	j_call
CASSPKGDRHYEQYF	TGTGCCAGCAGTCCAAAAGGGGACAGGCATTACGAGCAGTACTTC	TRBV27	TRBD1	-	TRBJ2-7
CASNPQGASSPLHF	TGTGCCAGCAACCCACAGGGGGCGTCTTCACCCCTCCACTTT	TRBV28	TRBD1	-	TRBJ1-6
CASSPQAGIDTQYF	TGCGCCAGCAGCCCCCAAGCGGGAATAGATACGCAGTATTTT	TRBV5-1	TRBD2	-	TRBJ2-3
CASSPIGGPTEAFF	TGTGCCAGCAGTCCAATTGGGGGCCCGACTGAAGCTTTCTTT	TRBV27	-	-	TRBJ1-1
CASSPTHDRGDSPLHF	TGTGCCAGCAGTCCCACCCACGACAGGGGAGATTCACCCCTCCACTTT	TRBV27	TRBD1	-	TRBJ1-6
CSVALGGDTEAFF	TGCAGCGTCGCTTTGGGCGGGGACACTGAAGCTTTCTTT	TRBV29-1	-	-	TRBJ1-1
CASSEAGSTRGPQHF	TGTGCCAGCAGTGAAGCCGGGAGTACAAGAGGGCCCCAGCATTTT	TRBV6-1	-	-	TRBJ1-5
CASSLTTGYGYTF	TGTGCCAGCAGCTTGACTACCGGGTATGGCTACACCTTC	TRBV12-3/TRBV12-4	-	-	TRBJ1-2
CSVTPGTGAYEQYF	TGCAGCGTTACCCCCGGGACAGGGGCGTACGAGCAGTACTTC	TRBV29-1	TRBD1	-	TRBJ2-7
CSAEITDTQYF	TGCAGTGCGGAGATCACAGATACGCAGTATTTT	TRBV20-1	-	-	TRBJ2-3
CASNSDRGRSQPQHF	TGTGCCAGTAACTCAGACAGGGGTCGTTCGCAGCCCCAGCATTTT	TRBV19	TRBD1	-	TRBJ1-5
CSARGEGGKDQPQHF	TGCAGCGCCCGTGGGGAGGGGGGGAAAGACCAGCCCCAGCATTTT	TRBV29-1	-	-	TRBJ1-5
CASSPTGATNQPQHF	TGTGCCAGCAGTCCGACAGGCGCGACAAATCAGCCCCAGCATTTT	TRBV6-2/TRBV6-3	-	-	TRBJ1-5
CASTRTDTQYF	TGTGCCAGCACCAGGACAGATACGCAGTATTTT	TRBV12-3/TRBV12-4	-	once	TRBJ2-3
CASSLAVGVQGDTEAFF	TGTGCCAGCAGCTTAGCTGTGGGTGTGCAGGGGGACACTGAAGCTTTCTTT	TRBV7-2	TRBD1	-	TRBJ1-1
CASSLTRVDEQFF	TGTGCCAGCAGCCTAACGAGGGTTGACGAGCAGTTCTTC	TRBV7-3	-	-	TRBJ2-1
CASSEVRTGGRETQYF	TGTGCCAGCAGTGAAGTACGGACAGGGGGCAGGGAGACCCAGTACTTC	TRBV6-1	TRBD1	-	TRBJ2-5